Listed below are T cell receptor beta chains from one sample, sequenced in a study of blood T cell repertoires in COVID-19. The repertoire was sequenced with immunoSEQ multiplex PCR; TCRdb's copy has only in-frame clones and lacks some. The table shows about 280,000 clones, with almost 85% occurring only once. The sample consisted of peripheral blood. The receptors here all came from a man aged 45-65 years with active or convalescent COVID-19. CDR3s include the opening cysteine and the closing phenylalanine or tryptophan. Each record gives: J gene, clone size, D gene, V gene, CDR3 length, CDR3 protein, CDR3 DNA. A D gene is named only where the DNA matches it firmly. Rows may omit the clone size; those that give it use once, few, many or a size class.

TRBJ1-1 few NA TRBV23-1 20 CASSLSMKGQLKMFDTEAFF TGCGCCAGCAGTCTCAGTATGAAAGGACAGCTCAAAATGTTTGACACTGAAGCTTTCTTT
TRBJ2-5 NA NA TRBV2 15 CASSLRLVGRETQYF TGTGCCAGCAGCCTAAGACTAGTGGGGAGAGAGACCCAGTACTTC
TRBJ1-2 NA NA TRBV19 12 CASRRLEGGYTF TGTGCCAGTAGGAGGTTAGAGGGTGGCTACACCTTC
TRBJ2-1 NA TRBD2 TRBV4-3 16 CASSQELAGGYNEQFF TGCGCCAGCAGCCAAGAGCTAGCGGGAGGTTACAATGAGCAGTTCTTC
TRBJ1-1 few TRBD1 TRBV5-4 14 CASSSRDRATEAFF TGTGCCAGCAGCTCCCGGGACAGGGCCACTGAAGCTTTCTTT
TRBJ1-1 NA NA TRBV29-1 14 CSVVTGRGNTEAFF TGCAGCGTGGTCACAGGGAGGGGGAACACTGAAGCTTTCTTT
TRBJ2-3 NA NA TRBV3-1/TRBV3-2 15 CASSQASVITDTQYF TGTGCCAGCAGCCAAGCTAGCGTCATCACAGATACGCAGTATTTT
TRBJ1-2 NA NA TRBV7-2 15 CASSLEPGVNYGYTF TGTGCCAGCAGCTTAGAACCGGGAGTTAACTATGGCTACACCTTC
TRBJ2-7 once NA TRBV6-4 16 CASSDSIGGLPYEQYF TGTGCCAGCAGTGACTCGATTGGAGGCCTCCCCTACGAGCAGTACTTC
TRBJ2-1 NA TRBD2 TRBV2 15 CASSVILAGKGEQFF TGTGCCAGCAGTGTCATACTAGCGGGAAAGGGAGAGCAGTTCTTC
TRBJ1-1 NA NA TRBV5-4 15 CASSPQGIRNTEAFF TGTGCCAGCAGTCCGCAGGGGATAAGGAACACTGAAGCTTTCTTT
TRBJ2-1 NA NA TRBV2 11 CASSELNEQFF TGTGCCAGCAGTGAACTGAATGAGCAGTTCTTC
TRBJ2-3 NA NA TRBV6-5 14 CATKVERQSDTQYF TGTGCCACCAAGGTTGAGCGGCAGTCGGATACGCAGTATTTT
TRBJ2-1 few NA TRBV7-8 16 CASSLVYQANYNEQFF TGTGCCAGCAGCTTAGTTTACCAGGCGAACTACAATGAGCAGTTCTTC
TRBJ2-1 NA NA TRBV11-3 12 CASSPGLDEQFF TGTGCCAGCAGCCCCGGGTTGGATGAGCAGTTCTTC
TRBJ1-2 NA NA TRBV6-5 13 CASSYGAGYGYTF TGTGCCAGCAGTTACGGGGCAGGCTATGGCTACACCTTC
TRBJ2-7 many TRBD1 TRBV5-6 14 CASSWDRASGEQYF TGTGCCAGCAGCTGGGACAGGGCATCAGGCGAGCAGTACTTC
TRBJ1-2 NA NA TRBV6-1 12 CASSELGDGYTF TGTGCCAGCAGTGAACTCGGGGATGGCTACACCTTC
TRBJ1-2 NA NA TRBV9 15 CASSVTETGHYGYTF TGTGCCAGCAGCGTCACCGAGACAGGCCACTATGGCTACACCTTC
TRBJ1-2 NA TRBD1 TRBV7-9 17 CASSLDGTGDPNYGYTF TGTGCCAGCAGCTTAGACGGGACAGGGGATCCTAACTATGGCTACACCTTC
TRBJ1-4 NA NA TRBV2 14 CASSEGRPNEKLFF TGTGCCAGCAGTGAGGGCAGACCTAATGAAAAACTGTTTTTT
TRBJ2-1 NA NA TRBV28 13 CASSLFGHNEQFF TGTGCCAGCAGTTTATTTGGCCACAATGAGCAGTTCTTC
TRBJ1-4 NA TRBD1 TRBV6-5 14 CASRLGQPGEKLFF TGTGCCAGCAGACTGGGACAGCCGGGTGAAAAACTGTTTTTT
TRBJ2-6 NA NA TRBV15 19 CATSRRFRGPLSGANVLTF TGTGCCACCAGCAGGCGATTCAGGGGTCCCCTCTCTGGGGCCAACGTCCTGACTTTC
TRBJ1-2 few NA TRBV5-1 14 CASSFRAGRDGYTF TGCGCCAGCAGCTTTCGGGCCGGGAGGGATGGCTACACCTTC
TRBJ2-2 NA TRBD1 TRBV10-2 14 CASRDRGNTGELFF TGCGCCAGCAGGGACAGGGGAAACACCGGGGAGCTGTTTTTT
TRBJ2-3 NA TRBD2 TRBV7-2 15 CASSSDPAGADTQYF TGTGCCAGCAGCTCCGACCCAGCGGGAGCAGATACGCAGTATTTT
TRBJ2-1 once NA TRBV7-9 18 CASSFPRPWDSGPPEQFF TGTGCCAGCAGCTTTCCCCGCCCGTGGGACAGCGGGCCTCCTGAGCAGTTCTTC
TRBJ2-1 NA TRBD1 TRBV7-8 15 CASSSSTGVNNEQFF TGTGCCAGCAGCTCCTCAACAGGGGTAAACAATGAGCAGTTCTTC
TRBJ1-4 NA TRBD1 TRBV28 13 CASKGQTPEKLFF TGTGCCAGCAAGGGACAGACACCCGAAAAACTGTTTTTT
TRBJ1-1 NA TRBD1 TRBV2 18 CASSEPHRGRDPNTEAFF TGTGCCAGCAGTGAACCCCACAGGGGGCGGGACCCGAACACTGAAGCTTTCTTT
TRBJ2-2 NA TRBD2 TRBV3-1/TRBV3-2 17 CASSQVVVAGSTGELFF TGTGCCAGCAGCCAAGTCGTGGTAGCGGGTTCCACCGGGGAGCTGTTTTTT
TRBJ1-5 NA NA TRBV7-8 16 CASSLRVDSRYQPQHF TGTGCCAGCAGCCTACGTGTGGACAGTCGGTATCAGCCCCAGCATTTT